This paragraph covers one TCR beta chain sequence. Libraries were prepared by immunoSEQ multiplex PCR; TCRdb keeps only in-frame clonotypes and omits some of them. This table holds around 150,000 clones, around nine tenths found once. CDR1 SGHTA and CDR2 FQGNSA come from the germline V gene. The V and J ends lost 5 bases and 2 bases respectively, with 13 bases between them. This CDR3 has 14 residues. The data derive from a study of control samples from healthy donors and cancer patients. The chain combines TRBV7-2 with TRBJ2-7, with D perhaps TRBD1 or TRBD2 (5 bases each). The TCR originated in a man in his thirties or forties in good health. The sequenced material came from blood. CDR3 amino acids: CASSRRDGPYEQYF. CDR3 nucleotides: TGTGCCAGCAGCAGACGGGACGGTCCCTACGAGCAGTACTTC.